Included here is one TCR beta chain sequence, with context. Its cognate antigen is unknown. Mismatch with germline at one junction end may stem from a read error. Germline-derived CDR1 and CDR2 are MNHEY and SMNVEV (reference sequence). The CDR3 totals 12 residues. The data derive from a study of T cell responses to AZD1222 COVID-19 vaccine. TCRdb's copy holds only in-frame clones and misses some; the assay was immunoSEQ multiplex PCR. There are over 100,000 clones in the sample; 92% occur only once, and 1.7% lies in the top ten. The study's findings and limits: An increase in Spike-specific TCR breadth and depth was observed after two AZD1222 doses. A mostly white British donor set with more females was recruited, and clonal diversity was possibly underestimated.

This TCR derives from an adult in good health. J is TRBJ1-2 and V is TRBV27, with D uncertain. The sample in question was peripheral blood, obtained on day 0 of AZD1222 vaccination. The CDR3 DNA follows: TGTGCCAGCGGGTCCCTCGGACGGATAGGAGTCTTC. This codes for CASGSLGRIGVF.